This TCR beta chain emerged from a study of T cell changes during pregnancy in multiple sclerosis. CDR1 SGHRS and CDR2 YFSETQ come from the germline V gene. The CDR3 runs to 15 residues. V lost 4 bases, J lost 4 bases, and 7 bases stayed unmatched. This table comes from immunoSEQ multiplex PCR, and its TCRdb copy is limited to in-frame clones, with some not included. There are 90,000 or so clones in the sample; roughly 90% occur only once, and 1.5% to 2% lies in the top ten. Here the sequenced sample was peripheral blood, taken in the first trimester of pregnancy. This rearrangement joins TRBV5-1 to TRBJ2-2; 7 nucleotides align to TRBD1. This sequence originates from a female donor in good health, enrolled as a control in a pregnancy study. CDR3 protein: CASSQRQGSTGELFF. The DNA of the CDR3 is TGCGCCAGCAGCCAGAGACAGGGCTCCACCGGGGAGCTGTTTTTT. The full variable domain, completed using reference TRBV5-1 and TRBJ2-2, is KAGVTQTPRYLIKTRGQQVTLSCSPISGHRSVSWYQQTPGQGLQFLFEYFSETQRNKGNFPGRFSGRQFSNSRSEMNVSTLELGDSALYLCASSQRQGSTGELFFGEGSRLTVL.